This T cell receptor (beta chain) stems from a study of cytomegalovirus exposure and HLA in healthy donors. In regard to this clone: The antigen is unknown.

Study outcomes and limitations: V- and J-gene trimming of TCR beta was linked (in a later analysis) to a missense DCLRE1C variant. A later analysis found TCR association rates differed by HLA locus, highest for DRB1 and lowest for HLA-C.

The primer mix had 60 Vbeta and 13 Jbeta primers. The assay was immunoSEQ multiplex PCR, and TCRdb's table has in-frame clones only and misses some. Among approximately 170,000 clones listed, approximately 79% were seen once. Everyone who donated was a healthy bone marrow donor. At the time of sampling, donors were nominally healthy, though unrecorded immune exposures were likely. The source is a woman aged 18-30 years in good health and CMV-seronegative. The specimen sequenced was PBMCs.

The CDR3 reads CASGLVRCHSQGEDYEQYF. The CDR3 nucleotides are TGTGCTAGTGGTTTGGTACGGTGCCACAGTCAGGGCGAAGACTACGAGCAGTACTTC. The chain is built from TRBV12-5 and TRBJ2-7, with D possibly TRBD1 on 5 matching bases. Germline V gives CDR1 LGHNT, CDR2 FRNRAP. V shed 0 bases and J shed 3 bases, with 24 bases lying between them. This CDR3 region has 19 residues.